This T cell receptor (beta chain) was documented in a study of T-cell memory formation after mild COVID-19. Study summary: Clusters were largely donor specific. Study results and limitations: There was no confirmation that second-wave clones peaking on day 37 were SARS-CoV-2 specific.

Each CDR3 protein gets one entry after TCRdb re-called the 5' RACE reads with MiXCR. This sample has about 560,000 distinct CDR3 sequences, with 15% to 20% found just once. The CDR3 covers 16 residues. The V and J ends lost 5 bases and 3 bases respectively, with 17 bases between them. Looked up from germline, CDR1 is SGHNT and CDR2 is YENEEA. This clonotype has just a few counts. Its specificity is not known. Input material: PBMCs or a T cell subset sorted from them (not recorded which). The chain recombines TRBV11-3 with TRBJ2-1, with D possibly being TRBD1 (7 bases). This receptor was identified in an adult woman who had mild COVID-19 (a few samples of this study predate the infection). Cell type and time point are not known. CDR3 in amino acids: CASSPTGRQGYNEQFF. The CDR3 DNA reads as TGTGCCAGCAGCCCGACCGGGAGACAGGGCTACAATGAGCAGTTCTTC.